This T cell receptor (beta chain) is from a study of T cells in Graves' hyperthyroidism and ophthalmopathy. TCR beta CDR3 region amplification was performed from RNA transcripts. HTBI primers were used for first-round RT-PCR of the TCR CDR3. MiXCR, run by TCRdb on the multiplex PCR reads, gives a single entry per CDR3 protein. Among a few hundred thousand distinct CDR3 sequences listed, 20% to 25% were seen once. Per the germline V gene, CDR1 is MDHEN and CDR2 is SYDVKM. The V gene lost 7 bases and the J gene lost 3 bases, with 12 bases spanning the gap. The CDR3 totals 13 residues. This clonotype was seen repeatedly, ten times or more.

The sequence derives from a man between 45 and 60 years old with Graves' hyperthyroidism. Sequenced input: blood. The rearrangement joins TRBV28 to TRBJ1-1; D perhaps matches TRBD1 (5 bases). Written as DNA, the CDR3 is TGTGCCAGCATCCCGGGGGGGGACACTGAAGCTTTCTTT. Protein: CASIPGGDTEAFF.